This T cell receptor (beta chain) was recorded in a study of T cell clonotyping in hematopoietic cell transplantation (dated by TCRdb to the early 2020s). About the investigation overall: Recipient samples taken before transplant were collected after cytoreduction. In the study, some 140 blood samples were gathered from a few dozen consecutive transplant recipients and their related donors. Recruitment of patients was conducted between 2015 and 2017, and follow-up was continued until late 2020 or death.

On this clone itself: The antigen it recognizes is unknown. Base-call qualities are not available, and no considerably larger clone is one nucleotide away.

Broader findings and caveats from the paper: Sample size was limited, and cells were not sorted, so CD4 and CD8 repertoire contributions could not be separated. Broader TCR repertoire diversity after transplant was predicted by Inverse Simpson Index values from donors and from recipients before transplant. Recipient repertoires showed only a small fraction of overlap with donor repertoires, and over 97% appeared de novo at the given depth. After transplant, TCR diversity in recipients dropped, and pathologically expanded clonotypes increased progressively from day 30 to day 180.

Relative to germline, V is missing 5 bases and J is missing 4 bases, with 10 bases of the junction outside any gene match. From a lookup of the germline V gene, CDR1 and CDR2 are SGHVS and FQNEAQ. Its CDR3 holds 15 amino acids, cysteine through phenylalanine. Of all the DNA, just the CDR3 is kept, 45 bases in frame from base 1. What this sample's time point label stands for: recipient sample about 28 days before transplant, after cytoreduction. Blood from recipients was drawn roughly 28 days before transplant, then again at days 30, 100 and 180 after transplant. Using Nuclei Lysis Solution, genomic DNA was extracted from unfractionated peripheral blood mononuclear cells that were either fresh or cryopreserved. TCR beta CDR3 regions were amplified from genomic DNA with the immunoSEQ assay, a bias-controlled multiplex PCR using V- and J-specific primers. A proprietary barcode and Illumina adapter sequences were added to the CDR3 amplicons in a second PCR step. An Illumina MiSeq instrument was used for sequencing of the CDR3 libraries. Per the source publication's procedure: Export and quality control were performed with immunoSEQ Analyzer 3.0, and downstream analyses were performed with R Bioconductor and Immunarch. Repertoire metrics were calculated using only productive rearrangements within the normalized downsampled data set. In the normalized cohort, clonotypes with more than 5 templates were defined as pathologically expanded. The Inverse Simpson Index was used to measure repertoire diversity. To capture all clonotypes, the CMV-specificity analyses were run on the non-normalized data set. What TCRdb holds here is the immuneACCESS table cut down to in-frame rearrangements. Part of the clones is not present; checked against another copy, under half of the missing clones reflect an unresolved V gene, and the others are unexplained. The DNA was the basis for D and trimming; V, J and clone size are from that table. Counted in this sample were about 45,000 clones; approximately 80% of them appeared once. Together, the top ten hold around 5.3% of the sample.

The chain is assembled from TRBV7-8 and TRBJ2-5, with TRBD1 identical over 7 junction bases. The sequence derives from a man between 60 and 70 years old with myelodysplastic syndrome. Some clones in this sample may be carry-over from other donors' samples. Sequencing used peripheral blood mononuclear cells, obtained before stem cell transplant. The CDR3 loop reads CASSLEQGPTETQYF. The nucleotides read TGTGCCAGCAGCCTCGAACAGGGGCCTACAGAGACCCAGTACTTC.